The rows below give T cell receptor beta chains drawn from one sample of a study of blood T cell repertoires in COVID-19. Produced via immunoSEQ multiplex PCR; TCRdb's table is partial and in-frame only. In the table there are 300,000 to 400,000 clones, approximately 87% of which are singletons. The material sequenced was peripheral blood. These receptors were taken from a woman aged 55 to 70 with COVID-19, enrolled during active disease. Each CDR3 is given with its conserved first and last residue. The order of the fields is J gene, clone size, V gene, D gene, CDR3 DNA, CDR3 protein. The D gene is left open where the match is weak. Part of the rows lack a size; the others show once, few, many or a class for expanded clones.

j_call: TRBJ1-1; clone_size: NA; v_call: TRBV6-1; d_call: NA; cdr3_nt: TGTGCCAGCAGTGAAGCATTAGGGAGGAAGGCTTTCTTT; cdr3_aa: CASSEALGRKAFF
j_call: TRBJ2-7; clone_size: NA; v_call: TRBV7-3; d_call: TRBD1; cdr3_nt: TGTGCCAGCAGCTTAGGGACAGGGTACGAGCAGTACTTC; cdr3_aa: CASSLGTGYEQYF
j_call: TRBJ1-2; clone_size: few; v_call: TRBV15; d_call: NA; cdr3_nt: TGTGCCACCAGCAGAGAGGATAAAGGGGACTATGGCTACACCTTC; cdr3_aa: CATSREDKGDYGYTF
j_call: TRBJ2-2; clone_size: NA; v_call: TRBV5-1; d_call: TRBD2; cdr3_nt: TGCGCCAGCAGCCCCCTAGCGGGAAGCACCGGGGAGCTGTTTTTT; cdr3_aa: CASSPLAGSTGELFF
j_call: TRBJ2-3; clone_size: NA; v_call: TRBV5-1; d_call: TRBD1; cdr3_nt: TGCGCCAGCAGACCTCAGACACAGGGGCGGGAGTATTTT; cdr3_aa: CASRPQTQGREYF
j_call: TRBJ1-1; clone_size: NA; v_call: TRBV7-9; d_call: NA; cdr3_nt: TGTGCCAGCAGCTTAAGGAGGGAGCCGAACACTGAAGCTTTCTTT; cdr3_aa: CASSLRREPNTEAFF
j_call: TRBJ2-3; clone_size: NA; v_call: TRBV15; d_call: TRBD1; cdr3_nt: TGTGCCACCAGCAGAGATCGGCCTGGGACAGGAAGCACAGATACGCAGTATTTT; cdr3_aa: CATSRDRPGTGSTDTQYF
j_call: TRBJ2-4; clone_size: NA; v_call: TRBV6-5; d_call: NA; cdr3_nt: TGTGCCACTAAACGCGGAGACTTAAGCATTCAGTACTTC; cdr3_aa: CATKRGDLSIQYF
j_call: TRBJ2-5; clone_size: NA; v_call: TRBV9; d_call: TRBD2; cdr3_nt: TGTGCCAGCAGCGGGATAGCGGGGGGGCCAGAGACCCAGTACTTC; cdr3_aa: CASSGIAGGPETQYF
j_call: TRBJ1-2; clone_size: NA; v_call: TRBV19; d_call: TRBD1; cdr3_nt: TGTGCCAGTAGTATATCAAGGGGGCATGGGGTGCTTGGCTACACCTTC; cdr3_aa: CASSISRGHGVLGYTF
j_call: TRBJ2-3; clone_size: NA; v_call: TRBV3-1/TRBV3-2; d_call: NA; cdr3_nt: TGTGCCAGCAGCCAAGAAACAGGGCGTATCCCCACAGATACGCAGTATTTT; cdr3_aa: CASSQETGRIPTDTQYF
j_call: TRBJ1-6; clone_size: NA; v_call: TRBV30; d_call: NA; cdr3_nt: TGTGCCTGGAGTGTACGGCAGGTCCCTTATAATTCACCCCTCCACTTT; cdr3_aa: CAWSVRQVPYNSPLHF
j_call: TRBJ1-1; clone_size: once; v_call: TRBV28; d_call: NA; cdr3_nt: TGTGCCAGCAGCCTTTATAGATTCGGAGGGGGGGGAAACACTGAAGCTTTCTTT; cdr3_aa: CASSLYRFGGGGNTEAFF
j_call: TRBJ2-5; clone_size: NA; v_call: TRBV11-2; d_call: NA; cdr3_nt: TGTGCCAGCAGCTTAGACCCAAACAGTATGGTCACCCAGTACTTC; cdr3_aa: CASSLDPNSMVTQYF
j_call: TRBJ1-5; clone_size: NA; v_call: TRBV28; d_call: NA; cdr3_nt: TGTGCCAGCAGGCCCCCCGTAGCGGGGGGCAATCAGCCCCAGCATTTT; cdr3_aa: CASRPPVAGGNQPQHF
j_call: TRBJ1-2; clone_size: NA; v_call: TRBV25-1; d_call: NA; cdr3_nt: TGTGCCAGCTCATCCCGGACAGAGTGGGGCTACACCTTC; cdr3_aa: CASSSRTEWGYTF
j_call: TRBJ1-3; clone_size: once; v_call: TRBV12-3/TRBV12-4; d_call: NA; cdr3_nt: TGTGCCAGCACCAATCGAAACACCATATATTTT; cdr3_aa: CASTNRNTIYF
j_call: TRBJ2-7; clone_size: NA; v_call: TRBV6-5; d_call: NA; cdr3_nt: TGTGCCAGCAGGCGGGGCTCCAAGGGCTACGAGCAGTACTTC; cdr3_aa: CASRRGSKGYEQYF
j_call: TRBJ2-5; clone_size: NA; v_call: TRBV2; d_call: TRBD1; cdr3_nt: TGTGCCAGCGAAGTACAGGGGGGATTGGAGACCCAGTACTTC; cdr3_aa: CASEVQGGLETQYF
j_call: TRBJ2-4; clone_size: NA; v_call: TRBV6-5; d_call: TRBD1; cdr3_nt: TGTGCCAGCAGTCCCCTCGGACAGGGGGAAAACATTCAGTACTTC; cdr3_aa: CASSPLGQGENIQYF
j_call: TRBJ2-7; clone_size: once; v_call: TRBV21-1; d_call: NA; cdr3_nt: TGTGCCAGCAGCAAAATGGACTTAAACGACGAGCAGTACTTC; cdr3_aa: CASSKMDLNDEQYF
j_call: TRBJ1-1; clone_size: few; v_call: TRBV7-3; d_call: TRBD1; cdr3_nt: TGTGCCAGCAGCCCCCTTGGACAGGGGCGCACTGAAGCTTTCTTT; cdr3_aa: CASSPLGQGRTEAFF
j_call: TRBJ1-4; clone_size: NA; v_call: TRBV7-9; d_call: NA; cdr3_nt: TGTGCCAGCAGTCTAAAGGGGTCGACTAATGAAAAACTGTTTTTT; cdr3_aa: CASSLKGSTNEKLFF
j_call: TRBJ2-5; clone_size: NA; v_call: TRBV14; d_call: TRBD2; cdr3_nt: TGTGCCAGCAGCCAAGATTCAGGGCGGGGGGCCCTAGAGACCCAGTACTTC; cdr3_aa: CASSQDSGRGALETQYF